The rows below give T cell receptor beta chains drawn from one sample of a study of cytomegalovirus exposure and HLA in healthy donors. Measured with immunoSEQ multiplex PCR; TCRdb has only the in-frame clones, and not every one. This table has about 170,000 clones, roughly 80% appearing once. Sequenced material: PBMCs. These receptors came from a male donor in good health and CMV-seronegative. Both conserved end residues are part of each CDR3. The D gene is left open where the match is weak. Clone size is given for some rows only: seen once, a few or many times, or a class if the clone is expanded.

j_call,v_call,d_call,cdr3_length,clone_size,cdr3_aa,cdr3_nt
TRBJ1-3,TRBV7-2,TRBD1,15,.,CASSLRQGARNTIYF,TGTGCCAGCAGCTTACGACAGGGGGCGAGAAACACCATATATTTT
TRBJ1-2,TRBV5-4,.,14,.,CASSLGDRRYGYTF,TGTGCCAGCAGCTTGGGAGACAGGCGCTATGGCTACACCTTC
TRBJ2-3,TRBV6-5,.,13,.,CASKSIAKDTQYF,TGTGCCAGCAAGTCTATAGCGAAAGATACGCAGTATTTT
TRBJ2-3,TRBV2,TRBD2,18,.,CASSDLLAGGNPTDTQYF,TGTGCCAGCAGTGATCTACTAGCGGGGGGAAACCCCACAGATACGCAGTATTTT
TRBJ2-2,TRBV5-1,TRBD1,16,few,CASSSTGPSNTGELFF,TGCGCCAGCAGCTCGACAGGGCCCTCGAACACCGGGGAGCTGTTTTTT
TRBJ1-1,TRBV5-4,TRBD1,14,.,CASSPPGQGAEAFF,TGTGCCAGCAGCCCCCCGGGACAGGGAGCTGAAGCTTTCTTT
TRBJ1-2,TRBV2,TRBD1,15,.,CASRKDRGFLGGYTF,TGTGCCAGCAGGAAGGACAGGGGGTTTCTAGGAGGCTACACCTTC
TRBJ2-7,TRBV18,TRBD1,13,once,CASSRQGFYEQYF,TGTGCCAGCTCCCGACAGGGCTTCTACGAGCAGTACTTC
TRBJ1-2,TRBV19,TRBD1,14,.,CASAARTGTYGYTF,TGTGCCAGCGCCGCTCGGACAGGGACCTATGGCTACACCTTC
TRBJ1-1,TRBV9,TRBD1,15,.,CASSDGQGVNTEAFF,TGTGCCAGCAGCGACGGACAGGGGGTGAACACTGAAGCTTTCTTT
TRBJ2-7,TRBV19,TRBD1,15,.,CASSPSLETGFEQYF,TGTGCCAGTAGTCCGTCCCTGGAGACAGGGTTCGAGCAGTACTTC
TRBJ2-3,TRBV7-9,.,14,.,CASSTSGQSHTQYF,TGTGCCAGCAGCACCTCGGGACAATCCCATACGCAGTATTTT
TRBJ2-7,TRBV11-2,.,15,.,CASSLDGGRSYEQYF,TGTGCCAGCAGCTTAGATGGGGGCCGCTCCTACGAGCAGTACTTC
TRBJ1-5,TRBV7-9,.,14,.,CASSWGGGNQPQHF,TGTGCCAGCAGCTGGGGGGGCGGCAATCAGCCCCAGCATTTT
TRBJ1-2,TRBV5-4,.,14,.,CASSGGQLNYGYTF,TGTGCCAGCAGCGGCGGACAGTTAAACTATGGCTACACCTTC
TRBJ2-1,TRBV5-1,.,15,.,CASSDQGVTYNEQFF,TGCGCCAGCTCCGACCAGGGCGTTACCTACAATGAGCAGTTCTTC
TRBJ2-5,TRBV29-1,.,16,.,CSVEDRGRGPSGAQYF,TGCAGCGTTGAAGATCGCGGCAGAGGGCCATCTGGGGCCCAGTACTTC
TRBJ1-6,TRBV30,.,13,.,CASSGQFNSPLHF,TGTGCCTCTTCGGGACAATTTAATTCACCCCTCCACTTT
TRBJ1-1,TRBV30,.,14,.,CAWSPMGRDTEAFF,TGTGCCTGGAGTCCCATGGGGCGAGACACTGAAGCTTTCTTT
TRBJ2-5,TRBV7-8,.,12,.,CASSRTEETQYF,TGTGCCAGCAGCAGGACAGAAGAGACCCAGTACTTC
TRBJ1-6,TRBV6-1,TRBD1,16,.,CASSVQTGTGDSPLHF,TGTGCCAGCAGTGTACAAACCGGGACAGGGGACTCACCCCTCCACTTT
TRBJ2-1,TRBV5-4,TRBD1,15,.,CASSLDSGGGNEQFF,TGTGCCAGCAGCTTGGATTCAGGGGGCGGGAATGAGCAGTTCTTC
TRBJ2-3,TRBV4-2,TRBD2,15,.,CASSPRGGSTDTQYF,TGTGCCAGCAGTCCCCGGGGGGGCAGCACAGATACGCAGTATTTT
TRBJ2-7,TRBV10-2,.,15,.,CASTAGGGLYLEQYF,TGCGCCAGCACAGCCGGAGGGGGCCTTTACCTCGAGCAGTACTTC
TRBJ2-7,TRBV5-1,.,13,.,CASSLGASYEQYF,TGCGCCAGCAGCTTGGGGGCGAGCTACGAGCAGTACTTC
TRBJ2-2,TRBV6-1,TRBD2,14,.,CATLREANTGELFF,TGTGCCACCCTCCGGGAGGCTAACACCGGGGAGCTGTTTTTT
TRBJ2-7,TRBV6-1,TRBD2,14,.,CASSSPAGGYEQYF,TGTGCCAGCAGTTCCCCAGCGGGGGGTTACGAGCAGTACTTC
TRBJ2-1,TRBV15,TRBD1,17,.,CATSRESAGTGLDEQFF,TGTGCCACCAGCAGAGAATCTGCCGGGACAGGCCTCGATGAGCAGTTCTTC
TRBJ2-5,TRBV29-1,.,18,.,CSVEESEGVYFFQETQYF,TGCAGCGTTGAAGAATCGGAGGGTGTATATTTTTTTCAGGAGACCCAGTACTTC
TRBJ1-5,TRBV19,.,15,.,CASSMPRGSNQPQHF,TGTGCCAGTAGTATGCCCAGGGGTAGCAATCAGCCCCAGCATTTT
TRBJ2-7,TRBV19,.,14,.,CASSPMDTNYEQYF,TGTGCCAGTAGTCCGATGGACACAAACTACGAGCAGTACTTC
TRBJ2-5,TRBV4-3,TRBD2,18,.,CASSQETSRAGIQETQYF,TGCGCCAGCAGCCAAGAAACCTCTCGAGCGGGGATCCAAGAGACCCAGTACTTC
TRBJ1-1,TRBV5-4,.,13,.,CASSLTANTEAFF,TGTGCCAGCAGTCTTACAGCGAACACTGAAGCTTTCTTT
TRBJ2-7,TRBV7-9,.,14,.,CASSALNSPYEQYF,TGTGCCAGCAGCGCATTGAACAGTCCCTACGAGCAGTACTTC
TRBJ2-3,TRBV5-8,.,16,.,CASSQRDFTSTDTQYF,TGTGCCAGCAGCCAGAGGGACTTCACTAGCACAGATACGCAGTATTTT
TRBJ1-1,TRBV18,TRBD1,14,.,CASSPGTEWTEAFF,TGTGCCAGCTCACCGGGGACAGAATGGACTGAAGCTTTCTTT